Listed here are 13 T cell receptor beta chains from one sample, sequenced in a study of read filtering for tumor transcriptome and immune sequencing. From about 400 ng of RNA, a library with molecular barcoded alpha/delta and beta/gamma adaptors was made. TCRdb independently ran MiXCR on the reads; one entry per CDR3 protein. The sample carries roughly 130,000 distinct CDR3 sequences, 10% to 15% recorded once. The sequenced sample was a population of CD138-negative cells sorted from bone marrow. These receptors originate from a donor at least 40 years old with multiple myeloma.

This clonotype was observed at least ten times. V gene TRBV5-6 combines with J gene TRBJ2-3, with TRBD1 matching over 9 bases. Germline V gene lookup returns CDR1 SGHDT and CDR2 YYEEEE. This CDR3 is built from 14 residues. With 6 bases clipped from V and 4 bases from J, the junction kept 6 bases outside the gene matches. The CDR3 DNA is TGTGCCAGCAAGGGACAGGGAGTCCCAGATACGCAGTATTTT. Protein product: CASKGQGVPDTQYF.

This clonotype has a handful of counts. The chain carries TRBV9 and TRBJ2-1, with D possibly called TRBD1 or TRBD2 (6 bases each). The germline V gene has CDR1 SGDLS and CDR2 YYNGEE. CDR3 length equals 15 residues. Trimming cost V 0 bases and J 4 bases, with 11 bases left between them. CDR3 region: CASSVGGGNYNEQFF. The CDR3 bases are TGTGCCAGCAGCGTAGGAGGGGGGAATTACAATGAGCAGTTCTTC.

This clonotype was picked up a small number of times. The chain's CDR3 is CASSLRSAGGSYEQYF. The CDR3 coding sequence is TGTGCCAGCAGTTTAAGGTCGGCAGGAGGGTCCTACGAGCAGTACTTC. The chain employs TRBV27 and TRBJ2-7, with D perhaps matching TRBD2 (6 bases). This CDR3 comprises 16 residues. CDR1 MNHEY and CDR2 SMNVEV come from the germline V gene (reference sequence). With 2 bases removed from V and 1 base from J, the gap between germline ends came to 15 bases.

This clonotype was seen at least ten times. The chain has TRBV20-1 and TRBJ2-7; the match to TRBD2 covers 7 bases. The V gene end was trimmed by 5 bases and the J gene end by 4 bases; junction bases not matched to a gene: 14. Germline V gives CDR1 DFQATT, CDR2 SNEGSKA (reference sequence). The CDR3 covers 15 residues. For the CDR3, the DNA is TGCAGTGCTCCACCTACAACGGGAGGAAATTACGAGCAGTACTTC. This sequence encodes CSAPPTTGGNYEQYF.

There are many counts of this clonotype. The chain joins TRBV4-1 to TRBJ2-2; 8 bases fit TRBD2. The V gene's germline CDR1 is MGHRA and CDR2 YSYEKL. This CDR3 is 16 amino acids long. Losses at the gene ends were 4 bases for V and 0 bases for J; bases not matched to a gene: 4. CDR3 residues: CASSRRAGANTGELFF. CDR3 in DNA: TGCGCCAGCAGCCGTCGAGCGGGAGCGAACACCGGGGAGCTGTTTTTT.

This clonotype was seen many times. The rearrangement uses TRBV6-1 and TRBJ2-7; D remains ambiguous. The germline CDR1 and CDR2 sequences are MNHNS and SASEGT. The CDR3 is 13 amino acids. This CDR3 reads CAASVAASYEQYF. CDR3 nucleotides: TGTGCGGCCAGTGTAGCCGCTTCCTACGAGCAGTACTTC.

Only a few counts were recorded for this clonotype. V usage is TRBV12-3 or TRBV12-4 and J usage is TRBJ2-5; D may be TRBD2 (6 bases). V lost 2 bases and J lost 5, with 12 bases in between. The CDR3 covers 14 residues. The CDR3, as DNA: TGTGCCAGCAGTTTAAGGCAGGGAGGCGAGACCCAGTACTTC. Protein product: CASSLRQGGETQYF.

This chain links TRBV6-1 with TRBJ2-7; TRBD1 agrees at 7 bases. V trimming: 5 bases; J trimming: 4 bases; junction bases outside the gene matches: 14. Germline loops: CDR1 MNHNS, CDR2 SASEGT. CDR3 length equals 16 residues. The CDR3: CASSYSVGTGEYEQYF. CDR3 nucleotide sequence: TGTGCCAGCAGTTACTCTGTCGGAACAGGGGAATACGAGCAGTACTTC.

This clonotype was counted at least ten times. The rearrangement joins TRBV6-2 or TRBV6-3 to TRBJ2-7; TRBD1 matches 8 bases. In germline, CDR1 is MNHEY, CDR2 SVGEGT. Unmatched junction bases numbered 5, after V lost 5 bases and J lost 5 bases. The CDR3 is made up of 13 amino acids. CDR3 protein: CASSGTGANEQYF. The CDR3 nucleotides are TGTGCCAGCAGTGGGACAGGTGCCAACGAGCAGTACTTC.

In its sample, this clonotype was seen many times. The chain uses TRBV5-1 and TRBJ2-1, with TRBD1 matching over 8 bases. The CDR3 has 15 residues. Germline V lookup: CDR1 SGHRS, CDR2 YFSETQ. The V segment lost 0 bases and the J segment 2 bases; nucleotides outside the gene matches: 1. The CDR3 DNA sequence: TGCGCCAGCAGCTTGGGACAGGGGACCTACAATGAGCAGTTCTTC. Translating gives CASSLGQGTYNEQFF.

This clonotype turned up a few times. The V gene is TRBV2, the J gene TRBJ2-6; perhaps TRBD1 as D (6 bases). The V end was cut by 8 bases, the J end by 0 bases, with 17 bases between. CDR3 length: 17 amino acids. The germline gives CDR1 SNHLY, CDR2 FYNNEI. This CDR3 reads CASGRGIPLSGANVLTF. The DNA for the CDR3 is TGTGCCAGCGGTAGGGGGATCCCTCTCTCTGGGGCCAACGTCCTGACTTTC.

This clonotype was seen many times. This chain links TRBV12-3 or TRBV12-4 with TRBJ1-1; D possibly corresponds to TRBD1 (5 bases). V dropped 5 bases and J dropped 0 bases, with 7 bases sitting between them. The CDR3 extends over 13 amino acids. The CDR3 region has the DNA TGTGCCAGCAGTGCGGACATGAACACTGAAGCTTTCTTT. It is translated as CASSADMNTEAFF.

As to this clonotype: This may arise from a read error, as a much more abundant clone is one base away. The chain links TRBV28 to TRBJ2-7, with 7 positions matching TRBD2. V lost 6 bases and J lost 5; bases outside the gene matches: 16. Looked up from germline, CDR1 is MDHEN and CDR2 is SYDVKM. This CDR3 is 16 amino acids long. CDR3 in amino acids: CASSTLRRGFSHEQYF. The DNA for the CDR3 is TGTGCCAGCAGCACCCTACGGCGGGGGTTTTCCCACGAGCAGTACTTC.